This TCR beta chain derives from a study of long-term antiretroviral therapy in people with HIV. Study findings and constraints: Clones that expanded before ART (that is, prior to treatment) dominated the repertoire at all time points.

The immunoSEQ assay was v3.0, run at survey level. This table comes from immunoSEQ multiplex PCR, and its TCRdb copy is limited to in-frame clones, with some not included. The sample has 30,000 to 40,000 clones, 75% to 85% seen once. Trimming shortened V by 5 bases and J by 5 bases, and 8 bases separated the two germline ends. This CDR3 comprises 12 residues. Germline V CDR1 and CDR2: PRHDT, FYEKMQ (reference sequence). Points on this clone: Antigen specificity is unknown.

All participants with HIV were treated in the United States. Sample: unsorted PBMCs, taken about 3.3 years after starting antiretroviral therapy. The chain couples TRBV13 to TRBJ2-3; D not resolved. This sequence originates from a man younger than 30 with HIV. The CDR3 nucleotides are TGTGCCAGCAGCCCCCATCAAGATACGCAGTATTTT. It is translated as CASSPHQDTQYF.